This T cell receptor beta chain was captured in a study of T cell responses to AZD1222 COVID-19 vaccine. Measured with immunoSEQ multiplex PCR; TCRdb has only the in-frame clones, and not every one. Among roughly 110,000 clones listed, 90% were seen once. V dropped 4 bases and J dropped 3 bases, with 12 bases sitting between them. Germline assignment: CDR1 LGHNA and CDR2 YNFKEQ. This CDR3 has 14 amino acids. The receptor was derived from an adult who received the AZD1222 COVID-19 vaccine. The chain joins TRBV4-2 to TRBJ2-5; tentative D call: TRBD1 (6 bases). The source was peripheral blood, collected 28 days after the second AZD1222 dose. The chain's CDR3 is CASSRGPGEETQYF. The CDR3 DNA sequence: TGTGCCAGCAGCCGCGGCCCAGGGGAAGAGACCCAGTACTTC.